The 26 T cell receptor beta chains reported below all come from one sample, sequenced in a study of T cell responses to AZD1222 COVID-19 vaccine. Method: immunoSEQ multiplex PCR; TCRdb's copy keeps in-frame clones and lacks some. The table shows over 130,000 clones, with around nine tenths occurring only once. Sequencing used peripheral blood, obtained on day 0 of AZD1222 vaccination. Receptors originate from an adult in good health.

The chain employs TRBV11-3 and TRBJ2-7, with D unclear. Germline values: CDR1 SGHNT, CDR2 YENEEA. The length of the CDR3 is 13 residues. Trimming took off 1 base at V and 12 bases at J, with 16 bases between the two ends. The chain's CDR3 is CASSLGPLSEPYF. The CDR3 nucleotides are TGTGCCAGCAGCTTAGGACCACTTTCCGAACCGTACTTC. Variable domain in full (rest from reference TRBV11-3 and TRBJ2-7): EAGVVQSPRYKIIEKKQPVAFWCNPISGHNTLYWYLQNLGQGPELLIRYENEEAVDDSQLPKDRFSAERLKGVDSTLKIQPAELGDSAVYLCASSLGPLSEPYFGPGTRLTVT.

CDR3 sequence: CASMGDRTDTQYF. CDR3 nucleotides: TGTGCCAGCATGGGGGACCGCACAGATACGCAGTATTTT. V and J are TRBV12-3 or TRBV12-4 and TRBJ2-3; D is possibly TRBD1 or TRBD2 (5 bases each). V was pared by 7 bases and J by 1 base, with 9 bases between. CDR3 length: 13 amino acids.

The chain combines TRBV7-2 with TRBJ2-7; D possibly corresponds to TRBD2 (6 bases). The germline V gene encodes CDR1 SGHTA and CDR2 FQGNSA. Trimming pared 5 bases from V and 2 bases from J, leaving 10 bases between. The CDR3 loop spans 13 amino acids. As DNA, the CDR3 is TGTGCCAGCAGCCCCACGGGAGCCTACGAGCAGTACTTC. The encoded protein is CASSPTGAYEQYF.

The rearrangement joins TRBV5-1 to TRBJ2-7, with D unresolved. Deletions cut 1 base from V and 2 bases from J, with 13 bases between. The CDR3 spans 15 residues. CDR1 is SGHRS and CDR2 is YFSETQ in the germline V gene. The CDR3 is CASSLSDPETYEQYF. CDR3 DNA: TGCGCCAGCAGCTTGTCAGATCCAGAAACCTACGAGCAGTACTTC.

This clone showed up just once. The chain links TRBV10-3 to TRBJ1-1, with D uncertain. Germline loops: CDR1 ENHRY, CDR2 SYGVKD. V was shortened by 3 bases and J by 1 base, with 3 bases between the two germline ends. CDR3 length: 12 amino acids. CDR3 DNA sequence: TGTGCCATCAGTGACCGGAACACTGAAGCTTTCTTT. Protein: CAISDRNTEAFF.

The chain combines TRBV3-1 (or the pseudogene TRBV3-2) with TRBJ1-4, with 7 bases that match TRBD1. Germline CDR1 is LGHDT and CDR2 is YNNKEL (reference sequence). V shed 5 bases and J 2 bases; nucleotides not matched to a gene: 5. This CDR3 has 15 residues. CDR3 nucleotides: TGTGCCAGCAGCAGTTCCAGGGGGACTAATGAAAAACTGTTTTTT. The encoded protein is CASSSSRGTNEKLFF.

Details on this clone: Other DNA sequences in the same sample also yield this CDR3. V gene TRBV6-2 or TRBV6-3 combines with J gene TRBJ2-1, with TRBD2 identical over 9 bases. V was pared by 5 bases and J by 3 bases, with 8 bases of the junction left unmatched. Germline V CDR1 and CDR2: MNHEY, SVGEGT. CDR3 length equals 16 residues. The CDR3 reads CASSRLTSGLYNEQFF. As DNA, the CDR3 is TGTGCCAGCAGTCGATTGACTAGCGGCCTCTACAATGAGCAGTTCTTC.

The chain combines TRBV5-4 with TRBJ1-1; D is possibly TRBD1 (6 bases). Germline V lookup: CDR1 SGHNT, CDR2 YYREEE (reference sequence). The V end lost 3 bases, the J end lost 3 bases, and 12 bases lay between the germline ends. This CDR3 contains 14 residues. The DNA for the CDR3 is TGTGCCAGCAGCTGGACAGCTAGGGACACTGAAGCTTTCTTT. Amino acids: CASSWTARDTEAFF.

This chain joins TRBV4-2 and TRBJ2-7; 7 bases map to TRBD2. This CDR3 region has 15 residues. The V segment lost 0 bases and the J segment 0 bases; nucleotides outside the gene matches: 2. Germline CDR1 reads LGHNA; CDR2 reads YNFKEQ. CDR3 sequence reads: CASSQEGGNSYEQYF. DNA for the CDR3: TGTGCCAGCAGCCAAGAGGGAGGGAACTCCTACGAGCAGTACTTC.

The chain combines TRBV27 with TRBJ2-7; 8 nucleotides align to TRBD2. The CDR3 contains 16 residues. Germline CDR1 MNHEY, CDR2 SMNVEV (reference sequence). V was clipped by 8 bases and J by 3 bases; unmatched bases: 15. The CDR3 sequence is CASAPRSGGTLYEQYF. The CDR3 DNA is TGTGCCAGCGCTCCAAGGAGCGGGGGAACTCTCTACGAGCAGTACTTC.

The rearrangement links TRBV10-3 to TRBJ2-7, with 9 bases identical to TRBD1. CDR3 length equals 13 residues. Trimming at V came to 6 bases and at J to 3 bases, leaving 3 bases not matched to a gene. The germline gives CDR1 ENHRY, CDR2 SYGVKD. CDR3: CAISSTGGYEQYF. The CDR3 nucleotides read TGTGCCATCAGCTCGACAGGGGGCTACGAGCAGTACTTC.

J is TRBJ2-3 and V is TRBV11-2; D is unclear. This CDR3 is 15 amino acids long. Trimming left V 0 bases short and J 1 base short, with 8 bases between. The germline V gene has CDR1 SGHAT and CDR2 FQNNGV. The CDR3 nucleotides are TGTGCCAGCAGCTTAGAGTTGGCGCGCACAGATACGCAGTATTTT. The encoded protein is CASSLELARTDTQYF.

This sequence joins TRBV5-4 and TRBJ2-5, with D perhaps assigned TRBD1 or TRBD2 (5 bases each). V was cut by 1 base and J by 3 bases, with 10 bases left in between. Germline CDR1 reads SGHNT; CDR2 reads YYREEE (reference sequence). This CDR3 has 14 amino acids. DNA for the CDR3: TGTGCCAGCAGCTTGCCGGGACCTAAAGAGACCCAGTACTTC. Amino acid sequence: CASSLPGPKETQYF.

The chain couples TRBV30 to TRBJ1-1; D unclear. The germline gives CDR1 GTSNPN, CDR2 SVGIG (reference sequence). Trimming pared 2 bases from V and 1 base from J, leaving 14 bases between. This CDR3 is 15 amino acids long. The CDR3 DNA sequence: TGTGCCTGGAGTCTAACGACGCGATCGAACACTGAAGCTTTCTTT. This translates into CAWSLTTRSNTEAFF.

The chain joins TRBV2 to TRBJ2-3, with unresolved D. The V end was cut by 7 bases, the J end by 10 bases, with 9 bases between. Germline CDR1 SNHLY, CDR2 FYNNEI. This CDR3 is built from 10 residues. The CDR3 DNA is TGTGCCAGCAAGCGTCGGGCGCAGTATTTT. Translated: CASKRRAQYF. Combining the CDR3 with reference TRBV2 and TRBJ2-3 gives the whole variable domain EPEVTQTPSHQVTQMGQEVILRCVPISNHLYFYWYRQILGQKVEFLVSFYNNEISEKSEIFDDQFSVERPDGSNFTLKIRSTKLEDSAMYFCASKRRAQYFGPGTRLTVL.

This chain uses TRBV4-3 with TRBJ2-1; D perhaps matches TRBD1 (6 bases). V was cut by 4 bases and J by 8 bases, with 12 bases left in between. This CDR3 comprises 13 residues. Germline V lookup: CDR1 LGHNA, CDR2 YSLEER. This chain's CDR3 is CASSLQAGDEQFF. CDR3 in DNA: TGCGCCAGCAGCCTCCAAGCAGGGGATGAGCAGTTCTTC.

The gene calls are TRBV7-2 and TRBJ2-2, with D uncertain. Trimming took 1 base from V and 4 from J, leaving 4 bases between them. Germline CDR1 reads SGHTA; CDR2 reads FQGNSA. The CDR3 covers 13 residues. CDR3 loop: CASSLDSTGELFF. In nucleotides, the CDR3 is TGTGCCAGCAGCTTAGACAGCACCGGGGAGCTGTTTTTT.

The V gene is TRBV6-2 or TRBV6-3, the J gene TRBJ2-7; D is unclear. The CDR3 is 12 residues long. Trimming took 5 bases from V and 6 from J, leaving 11 bases between them. Germline lookup yields CDR1 MNHEY and CDR2 SVGEGT. In nucleotides, the CDR3 is TGTGCCAGCAGTAGACAAGCTATCGAGCAGTACTTC. This codes for CASSRQAIEQYF.

This chain connects TRBV7-3 to TRBJ2-3; the match to TRBD2 covers 7 bases. The CDR3 is 18 amino acids. Per germline, CDR1 SGHTA and CDR2 FQGTGA. Losses at the gene ends were 3 bases for V and 3 bases for J; bases not matched to a gene: 15. This CDR3 is CASSFPGSKGGPTDTQYF. CDR3 DNA: TGTGCCAGCAGCTTCCCCGGGTCGAAGGGAGGGCCTACAGATACGCAGTATTTT.

The chain has TRBV9 and TRBJ1-6; the D gene is possibly TRBD1 (5 bases). The CDR3 has 16 amino acids. Germline V CDR1 and CDR2: SGDLS, YYNGEE. V shed 4 bases and J shed 8 bases, with 19 bases lying between them. CDR3 coding DNA: TGTGCCAGCAGCCCACGGCGCGAGGGGATTGATTCACCCCTCCACTTT. Translating it yields CASSPRREGIDSPLHF.

This clone was seen only once. The CDR3 loop reads CASSIALSRSSGNTIYF. For the CDR3, the DNA is TGTGCCAGTAGTATAGCCCTGTCGCGAAGCTCTGGAAACACCATATATTTT. The chain uses TRBV19 and TRBJ1-3, with D uncertain. There are 17 residues in the CDR3. Looked up from germline, CDR1 is LNHDA and CDR2 is SQIVND (reference sequence). Trimming left V 1 base short and J 0 bases short, with 13 bases between.

The chain is built from TRBV6-1 and TRBJ1-1; no reliable D call. Trimming cost V 1 base and J 1 base, with 10 bases left between them. CDR3 size: 15 residues. Looked up from germline, CDR1 is MNHNS and CDR2 is SASEGT. The CDR3 spells CASSEVSNRNTEAFF. In DNA form, the CDR3 reads TGTGCCAGCAGTGAAGTGTCTAACAGGAACACTGAAGCTTTCTTT.

The chain has TRBV6-6 and TRBJ1-1; TRBD1 aligns across 9 bases. The CDR3 sequence is 16 residues long. V was pared by 2 bases and J by 0 bases, with 4 bases of the junction left unmatched. From germline, CDR1 is MNHNY and CDR2 SVGAGI (reference sequence). CDR3 DNA: TGTGCCAGCAGTTACACAGGGGGCGCGATGAACACTGAAGCTTTCTTT. Translating it yields CASSYTGGAMNTEAFF.

This clone was recorded a few times. Distinct nucleotide sequences in the sample also encode this CDR3. The chain links TRBV29-1 to TRBJ2-7; 8 bases are a match to TRBD2. Germline CDR1 reads SQVTM; CDR2 reads ANQGSEA. CDR3 length: 14 amino acids. V was clipped by 3 bases and J by 5 bases; unmatched bases: 9. The CDR3 nucleotides read TGCAGCGTTGAGACTACTAGCGGAGGCGACGAGCAGTACTTC. Its translation: CSVETTSGGDEQYF.

The chain has TRBV24-1 and TRBJ2-1, with D uncertain. V was cut by 6 bases and J by 9 bases, with 8 bases left in between. CDR1 is KGHDR, CDR2 SFDVKD, per germline. The CDR3 contains 11 residues. The CDR3 DNA sequence: TGTGCCACCAGTTGGAACGGTGAGCAGTTCTTC. Translated: CATSWNGEQFF.

Notes on this clone: Within the sample, other DNA sequences also encode this same CDR3. The chain is built from TRBV7-9 and TRBJ1-1; a weak D match, TRBD1 (5 bases). Looked up from germline, CDR1 is SEHNR and CDR2 is FQNEAQ (reference sequence). Between the trimmed V and J ends, which lost 1 base and 4 bases, there was a span of 7 bases. The CDR3 has 13 residues. CDR3 coding DNA: TGTGCCAGCAGCTTAGAAGGGGCCACTGAAGCTTTCTTT. Protein sequence: CASSLEGATEAFF.